The next 25 T cell receptor beta chains were all read from a single sample in a study of shared clonotypes between healthy human individuals. Sequencing used immunoSEQ multiplex PCR; TCRdb keeps in-frame clones, though not all of them. The table includes more than 2 million clones, 90% to 95% detected once. Source material: naive CD4+ T cells sorted from blood. Noted subset: CD45RA+ positively selected. The receptor set was obtained from a man aged 18 to 29 in good health.

This clone has just one count. V gene TRBV19 combines with J gene TRBJ1-1; 11 positions match TRBD1. The CDR3 is made up of 15 amino acids. Germline lookup yields CDR1 LNHDA and CDR2 SQIVND (reference sequence). Trimming removed 4 bases from V and 3 bases from J; junction bases left unmatched: 4. The CDR3 here is CASSRDRGRDTEAFF. CDR3 coding DNA: TGTGCCAGTAGTAGGGACAGGGGGAGAGACACTGAAGCTTTCTTT.

The chain links TRBV28 to TRBJ1-6, with D possibly TRBD1 on 5 matching bases. The CDR3 runs to 13 residues. The V gene's germline CDR1 is MDHEN and CDR2 SYDVKM. The germline V and J ends were trimmed by 7 bases and 8 bases, with 12 bases remaining between them. The chain's CDR3 is CASKGRIDSPLHF. CDR3 sequence (DNA): TGTGCCAGCAAGGGGCGGATCGATTCACCCCTCCACTTT.

Details on this clone: Other DNA sequences in the same sample also yield this CDR3. This sequence joins TRBV5-1 and TRBJ1-2, with 7 bases lining up with TRBD1. This CDR3 has 14 amino acids. Germline V gene sequence: CDR1 SGHRS, CDR2 YFSETQ. Unmatched junction bases numbered 3, after V lost 0 bases and J lost 4 bases. CDR3 sequence: CASSLEGQPYGYTF. CDR3 DNA: TGCGCCAGCAGCTTGGAGGGACAGCCCTATGGCTACACCTTC.

The J gene is TRBJ1-5, the V gene TRBV7-8; D is unclear. The CDR3 spans 13 residues. The V gene lost 6 bases and the J gene lost 6 bases, with 12 bases spanning the gap. The germline CDR1 and CDR2 sequences are SGHVS and FQNEAQ. CDR3 nucleotide sequence: TGTGCCAGCAGGCCGACACCTTCTCAGCCCCAGCATTTT. Encoded protein: CASRPTPSQPQHF.

This chain links TRBV4-1 with TRBJ2-7, with 7 positions matching TRBD2. Trimming at V came to 0 bases and at J to 4 bases, leaving 9 bases not matched to a gene. CDR3 length equals 16 residues. Germline assignment: CDR1 MGHRA and CDR2 YSYEKL. The CDR3 DNA reads TGCGCCAGCAGCCAAGATAGGAGGGGCGGGAGTTACGAGCAGTACTTC. This encodes CASSQDRRGGSYEQYF.

This sequence joins TRBV19 and TRBJ1-1; 7 bases agree with TRBD1. CDR1 and CDR2 from the germline V gene are LNHDA and SQIVND (reference sequence). The CDR3 runs to 15 residues. The V gene end was trimmed by 3 bases and the J gene end by 1 base; junction bases not matched to a gene: 5. The CDR3 DNA sequence: TGTGCCAGTAGTATGGAGACAGGGAAGAACACTGAAGCTTTCTTT. Translated: CASSMETGKNTEAFF.

V usage is TRBV6-5 and J usage is TRBJ1-5; no definite D call. The germline V gene encodes CDR1 MNHEY and CDR2 SVGAGI. V lost 8 bases and J 3 bases, leaving 14 bases between the germline ends. The length of the CDR3 is 14 residues. This chain's CDR3 is CASSPVQNNQPQHF. The CDR3 DNA reads as TGTGCCAGCTCTCCTGTGCAAAACAATCAGCCCCAGCATTTT.

This chain uses TRBV18 with TRBJ1-4; D perhaps matches TRBD1 (5 bases). Germline CDR1 KGHSH, CDR2 LQKENI. Trimming cost V 6 bases and J 7 bases, with 12 bases left between them. The length of the CDR3 is 13 residues. CDR3: CASSGLSSEKLFF. In DNA form, the CDR3 reads TGTGCCAGCTCGGGACTATCTAGTGAAAAACTGTTTTTT.

The CDR3: CASSMVSNTGELFF. Here the CDR3 DNA reads TGTGCCAGTAGTATGGTGTCTAACACCGGGGAGCTGTTTTTT. The chain links TRBV19 to TRBJ2-2; D not certain. Germline V CDR1 and CDR2: LNHDA, SQIVND (reference sequence). There are 14 residues in the CDR3. The germline V and J ends were trimmed by 3 bases and 2 bases, with 7 bases remaining between them.

The CDR3 DNA is TGCGCCAGCAGCCAAGGGACTGCTAGCACAGATACGCAGTATTTT. Residues: CASSQGTASTDTQYF. This chain connects TRBV4-3 to TRBJ2-3; possible D gene TRBD2, 5 bases. Trimming took 1 base from V and 0 from J, leaving 8 bases between them. The CDR3 has 15 amino acids. Germline CDR1 and CDR2: LGHNA and YSLEER.

The chain is built from TRBV6-1 and TRBJ2-7; 12 positions agree with TRBD2. This CDR3 region has 14 residues. J lost 4 bases, V lost 8 bases, and 6 bases had no gene match. CDR1 and CDR2 (germline): MNHNS, SASEGT. The DNA for the CDR3 is TGTGCCAGCGCCGGGGGACTAGCGGGTTACGAGCAGTACTTC. This encodes CASAGGLAGYEQYF.

The chain is built from TRBV5-1 and TRBJ2-7, with D perhaps being TRBD1 or TRBD2 (5 bases each). This CDR3 is 16 amino acids long. The germline V and J ends were trimmed by 3 bases and 0 bases, with 16 bases remaining between them. Per germline, CDR1 SGHRS and CDR2 YFSETQ. The CDR3 bases are TGCGCCAGCAGCTCCTCCGGGACCACCAGCTCCTACGAGCAGTACTTC. Its protein product is CASSSSGTTSSYEQYF.

CDR3 amino acids: CASSLPGAGNNEQFF. In nucleotides, the CDR3 is TGCGCCAGCAGCTTACCTGGGGCAGGGAACAATGAGCAGTTCTTC. This sequence joins TRBV5-1 and TRBJ2-1, with a tentative D call TRBD1 (5 bases). The length of the CDR3 is 15 residues. V was trimmed by 2 bases and J by 5 bases, leaving 14 bases between them. Per the germline V gene, CDR1 is SGHRS and CDR2 is YFSETQ.

The chain uses TRBV5-1 and TRBJ1-1, with 12 bases lining up with TRBD1. With V trimmed by 2 bases and J by 7 bases, 15 bases remained unmatched. Per the germline V gene, CDR1 is SGHRS and CDR2 is YFSETQ. The CDR3 is 18 amino acids. CDR3 in amino acids: CASSLTTGTGGRSLEAFF. CDR3 sequence (DNA): TGCGCCAGCAGCTTAACAACCGGGACAGGGGGCAGGTCCCTTGAAGCTTTCTTT.

The chain is built from TRBV4-1 and TRBJ1-1; 7 nucleotides match TRBD1. Germline loops: CDR1 MGHRA, CDR2 YSYEKL. The junction had 8 bases not matched to a gene; V was cut back by 1 base and J by 6 bases. CDR3 length equals 15 residues. The CDR3: CASSQATGSKSEAFF. The CDR3 DNA follows: TGCGCCAGCAGCCAAGCGACAGGGAGTAAGTCTGAAGCTTTCTTT.

CDR3 sequence: CASSPSGFTGELFF. CDR3 sequence (DNA): TGTGCCAGCAGTCCCTCAGGGTTCACCGGGGAGCTGTTTTTT. The V call is TRBV6-5, the J call TRBJ2-2; tentatively, D is TRBD1 (5 bases). The germline V gene has CDR1 MNHEY and CDR2 SVGAGI. The CDR3 sequence is 14 residues long. Deletions cut 5 bases from V and 4 bases from J, with 11 bases between.

DNA for the CDR3: TGTGCCAGCAGTGTTTACCCCTCAGTCTCAATGAGTCGACCTAACTATGGCTACACCTTC. It translates to CASSVYPSVSMSRPNYGYTF. The rearrangement uses TRBV2 and TRBJ1-2; D is ambiguous. The V end lost 4 bases, the J end lost 0 bases, and 27 bases lay between the germline ends. CDR3 size: 20 residues. Germline values: CDR1 SNHLY, CDR2 FYNNEI.

Points on this clone: Within the sample, other DNA sequences also encode this same CDR3. The chain recombines TRBV18 with TRBJ2-7, with D perhaps matching TRBD1 (6 bases). Germline-derived CDR1 and CDR2 are KGHSH and LQKENI. This CDR3 has 12 amino acids. V was trimmed by 4 bases and J by 5 bases, leaving 9 bases between them. The CDR3 protein is CASSLQGDEQYF. CDR3 in DNA: TGTGCCAGCTCACTACAGGGCGACGAGCAGTACTTC.

Of note for this clone: Within the sample, other DNA sequences also encode this same CDR3. This rearrangement joins TRBV7-9 to TRBJ2-7; D perhaps matches TRBD1 (6 bases). The CDR3 spans 13 residues. Germline values: CDR1 SEHNR, CDR2 FQNEAQ (reference sequence). Trimming removed 1 base at V and 3 bases at J, with 7 bases between. CDR3 protein: CASSLEGGYEQYF. The DNA of the CDR3 is TGTGCCAGCAGCTTAGAAGGGGGCTACGAGCAGTACTTC.

This chain connects TRBV5-4 to TRBJ2-5; 11 nucleotides align to TRBD2. The end of the DNA fits TRBJ2-7 better, so the J call may be wrong. CDR1 is SGHNT and CDR2 is YYREEE in the germline V gene (reference sequence). The CDR3 totals 16 residues. The CDR3 reads CASSGGGLAGLYEQYF. The CDR3 DNA is TGTGCCAGCAGCGGAGGAGGACTAGCGGGCCTCTACGAGCAGTACTTC.

As for this clone: Other DNA sequences within the sample encode an identical CDR3. The V gene is TRBV5-1, the J gene TRBJ1-3; 8 positions agree with TRBD1. Germline V gene lookup returns CDR1 SGHRS and CDR2 YFSETQ. This CDR3 contains 15 residues. V lost 2 bases to trimming and J lost 2 bases; unmatched junction nucleotides: 3. The DNA of the CDR3 is TGCGCCAGCAGCTTAACAGGGGGTGCTGGAAACACCATATATTTT. It yields the protein CASSLTGGAGNTIYF.

The chain joins TRBV7-8 to TRBJ1-6; D perhaps matches TRBD1 (6 bases). The CDR3 is 15 residues long. Germline CDR1 and CDR2: SGHVS and FQNEAQ. V gave up 6 bases and J gave up 12 bases, with 21 bases separating them. Here the CDR3 reads CASRQGGAPVRPLHF. The DNA for the CDR3 is TGTGCCAGCAGACAAGGGGGGGCCCCCGTAAGACCCCTCCACTTT.

In the case of this clone: Other DNA variants within this sample encode the same CDR3. The chain links TRBV19 to TRBJ2-1, with TRBD2 matching 10 bases. V lost 6 bases and J lost 0; bases outside the gene matches: 2. The CDR3 is made up of 15 amino acids. CDR1 and CDR2 from the germline V gene are LNHDA and SQIVND (reference sequence). CDR3 nucleotides: TGTGCCAGTAGCTCTAGCGGGAGCTCCTACAATGAGCAGTTCTTC. Its translation: CASSSSGSSYNEQFF.

A word on this clone: Germline and junction disagree at one end, which may indicate a read error. The chain carries TRBV5-6 and TRBJ2-7; the D is unclear. Germline V lookup: CDR1 SGHDT, CDR2 YYEEEE. The CDR3 spans 14 residues. The CDR3: CASSLGQEHYGQYF. The CDR3 nucleotides are TGTGCCAGCAGCTTGGGGCAGGAACACTACGGGCAGTACTTC.

The CDR3 loop reads CASSRTSEGANYGYTF. The CDR3 DNA is TGCGCCAGCTCACGAACCTCGGAGGGGGCGAACTATGGCTACACCTTC. The chain is built from TRBV5-1 and TRBJ1-2; 7 bases align to TRBD1. This CDR3 contains 16 residues. The ends lost 7 bases at V and 2 bases at J; junction bases unmatched: 14. The germline CDR1 and CDR2 sequences are SGHRS and YFSETQ.